These 30 T cell receptor beta chains were sequenced from one sample in a study of T cell clonality in common variable immunodeficiency. Here immunoSEQ multiplex PCR was the method, and the copy in TCRdb shows in-frame clones only, minus some. The specimen has about 42,000 clones, none found just once. No antigens are known for them. Notes on the study in general: Common variable immunodeficiency TCR beta sequences reportedly had fewer deletions and N-nucleotide insertions.

Sequenced sample: peripheral blood mononuclear cells. The receptors originated from a human donor with common variable immunodeficiency.

In this sample, this clone turned up many times. The read gets to within 3 residues of the CDR3 end, and the germline J gene fills in the rest. The V and J genes are TRBV19 and TRBJ2-7; 7 nucleotides align to TRBD2. Germline CDR1 and CDR2: LNHDA and SQIVND (reference sequence). V shed 3 bases, J shed 6 bases, and the junction held 5 bases outside the gene matches. The CDR3 spans 13 residues. CDR3 DNA (partial): TGTGCCAGTAGTATGGGGGGGAATGGCGAG. Residues: CASSMGGNGE. The entire CDR3 is CASSMGGNGEQYF.

In its sample, this clone was seen many times. The CDR3 goes on 3 residues after the read ends, and that part is filled in from the germline J gene. The chain has TRBV29-1 and TRBJ1-1, with TRBD1 as a possible D gene (6 bases). Per germline, CDR1 SQVTM and CDR2 ANQGSEA. V lost 6 bases, J lost 1 base, and 15 bases lay in between. CDR3 length: 14 amino acids. The CDR3 protein is CSVAKGDGNTEAFF. The covered CDR3 bases are TGCAGCGTCGCGAAGGGGGATGGGAACACTGAA.

This clone was counted ten times or more. The read finishes 3 residues shy of the CDR3 end, and the germline J gene is used to complete it. The V gene is TRBV19, the J gene TRBJ1-1, with D uncertain. CDR3 length: 14 amino acids. CDR1 is LNHDA and CDR2 is SQIVND in the germline V gene (reference sequence). The V end was cut by 7 bases, the J end by 0 bases, with 12 bases between. CDR3 amino acids: CASTRSGMNTEAFF. The DNA read from the CDR3 is TGTGCCAGTACCCGATCGGGGATGAACACTGAA.

This clone was seen a handful of times. Coverage ceases 3 residues before the CDR3 finishes, and the germline J gene fills in the end. The rearrangement joins TRBV7-9 to TRBJ1-5; D is ambiguous. In germline, CDR1 is SEHNR, CDR2 FQNEAQ (reference sequence). V gave up 5 bases and J gave up 7 bases, with 9 bases separating them. The CDR3 has 12 amino acids. The DNA read from the CDR3 is TGTGCCAGCAGCCAAGACGGGCAGCCC. Translation gives CASSQDGQP. The full CDR3 protein is CASSQDGQPQHF.

This clone was counted many times. Read coverage stops 3 residues before the CDR3 terminus; the germline J gene supplies the remainder. The rearrangement joins TRBV20-1 to TRBJ2-4, with D maybe TRBD2 (5 bases). The CDR3 length is 17 residues. V was pared by 2 bases and J by 3 bases, with 20 bases between. Germline V CDR1 and CDR2: DFQATT, SNEGSKA (reference sequence). Here the CDR3 reads CSARIPTGLRGKNIQYF. Incomplete CDR3 DNA: TGCAGTGCTAGAATCCCCACCGGGCTCCGGGGCAAAAACATT.

This clone was counted many times. Read sequence stops 3 residues before the CDR3 end, and the germline J gene provides the missing end. The J gene is TRBJ2-7, the V gene TRBV7-6, with 8 nucleotides matching TRBD1. The CDR3 runs 15 residues. V lost 5 bases, J lost 4 bases, and 10 bases stayed unmatched. From germline, CDR1 is SGHVS and CDR2 FNYEAQ. The CDR3 is CASSPLPGTGYEQYF. Incomplete CDR3 DNA: TGTGCCAGCAGCCCCCTACCCGGGACAGGATACGAG. The variable domain in full, with the rest retrieved from reference TRBV7-6 and TRBJ2-7, is GAGVSQSPRYKVTKRGQDVALRCDPISGHVSLYWYRQALGQGPEFLTYFNYEAQQDKSGLPNDRFSAERPEGSISTLTIQRTEQRDSAMYRCASSPLPGTGYEQYFGPGTRLTVT.

CDR3 sequence: CASSPTGSQTQYF. The covered CDR3 bases are TGTGCCAGTAGTCCGACAGGGTCTCAGACC. The J gene is TRBJ2-5, the V gene TRBV19; 7 positions agree with TRBD1. The read is 3 residues too short to cover the CDR3 end, so that end is filled in from the germline J gene. Germline loops: CDR1 LNHDA, CDR2 SQIVND (reference sequence). J gave up 6 bases and V 5 bases, and 6 bases lay outside the gene matches. The CDR3 spans 13 residues.

This clone was counted only a few times. The CDR3 extends 3 residues past the end of the read, so its final part is completed from the germline J gene. The chain combines TRBV2 with TRBJ1-1; D call uncertain. V was clipped by 0 bases and J by 5 bases, with 10 bases between them. This CDR3 has 14 amino acids. CDR1 is SNHLY, CDR2 FYNNEI, per germline. The covered CDR3 bases are TGTGCCAGCAGTGAAGCTAGAAGGGTTACTGAA. Its translation: CASSEARRVTE. The whole CDR3 protein is CASSEARRVTEAFF.

This clone occurred many times. The read ends 3 residues before the CDR3 terminus; that terminus is restored from the germline J gene. The rearrangement uses TRBV2 and TRBJ1-4; D may be TRBD1 (5 bases). There are 17 residues in the CDR3. Germline V gene data show CDR1 as SNHLY and CDR2 as FYNNEI. V was clipped by 3 bases and J by 3 bases, with 17 bases between them. The CDR3 loop reads CASSDGGGIHPNEKLFF. CDR3 bases read: TGTGCCAGCAGTGACGGCGGGGGGATCCACCCTAATGAAAAA.

This clone came up a few times. The CDR3 end is not reached by the read, which stops 3 residues before it; the germline J gene fills it in. The V and J genes are TRBV6-2 or TRBV6-3 and TRBJ2-7; D possibly corresponds to TRBD2 (6 bases). CDR3 size: 14 residues. The germline CDR1 and CDR2 sequences are MNHEY and SVGEGT. Trimming pared 7 bases from V and 6 bases from J, leaving 19 bases between. The sequenced CDR3 bases are TGTGCCAGCACGTCCGGGACTTTTACTGGCGAG. This sequence encodes CASTSGTFTGE. The full CDR3 protein reads CASTSGTFTGEQYF.

This clone was observed at least ten times. Read coverage stops 3 residues before the CDR3 terminus; the germline J gene supplies the remainder. This rearrangement joins TRBV7-3 to TRBJ1-6; 7 bases are a match to TRBD1. The CDR3 runs 14 residues. The trim removed 3 bases at V and 6 bases at J, leaving 2 bases unmatched. Germline values: CDR1 SGHTA, CDR2 FQGTGA. CDR3 amino acids: CASSFGDSNSPLHF. CDR3 bases read: TGTGCCAGCAGCTTTGGGGACAGTAATTCACCC.

This clone was recorded many times. The read ends 3 residues before the CDR3 terminus; that terminus is restored from the germline J gene. The chain carries TRBV10-1 and TRBJ1-1; D remains unclear. V lost 3 bases, J lost 1 base, and 6 bases lay in between. This CDR3 is 13 amino acids long. Per the germline V gene, CDR1 is WNHNN and CDR2 is SYGVQD (reference sequence). CDR3 bases read: TGCGCCAGCAGTGAAAGCCCGAACACTGAA. Its translation is CASSESPNTE. The full CDR3 reads CASSESPNTEAFF.

This clone was counted many times. The read halts 3 residues ahead of the CDR3 end, with the missing end drawn from the germline J gene. The chain carries TRBV29-1 and TRBJ2-2, with 8 positions matching TRBD1. This CDR3 has 13 residues. Per the germline V gene, CDR1 is SQVTM and CDR2 is ANQGSEA. V lost 7 bases, J lost 1 base, and 2 bases stayed unmatched. This CDR3 is CSADRENTGELFF. The covered CDR3 bases are TGCAGCGCGGACAGGGAGAACACCGGGGAG.

This clone was observed at least ten times. The CDR3 end lies 3 residues beyond the end of the read and is filled in from the germline J gene. The genes are TRBV5-4 and TRBJ1-6; 7 bases fit TRBD1. Germline loops: CDR1 SGHNT, CDR2 YYREEE (reference sequence). This CDR3 comprises 15 residues. Trimming took 3 bases from V and 3 from J; bases not matched to a gene: 3. The CDR3 DNA, read in part, is TGTGCCAGCAGCTCGACAGGGCTCTATAATTCACCC. It codes for CASSSTGLYNSP. The full CDR3 protein reads CASSSTGLYNSPLHF.

For this clone: The sequence runs out 3 residues before the end of the CDR3; the remainder is reconstructed from the germline J gene. This chain links TRBV5-1 with TRBJ1-1, with a weak D call TRBD1 (6 bases). CDR1 SGHRS and CDR2 YFSETQ come from the germline V gene. This CDR3 spans 13 amino acids. The covered CDR3 bases are TGCGCCAGCAGCATAGTAGGACAGAACGAA. Translating it yields CASSIVGQNE. The whole CDR3 protein is CASSIVGQNEAFF.

Many counts were recorded for this clone. Read coverage stops 3 residues before the CDR3 terminus; the germline J gene supplies the remainder. The V call is TRBV20-1, the J call TRBJ1-5, with D tentatively TRBD1 (6 bases). The CDR3 spans 13 residues. CDR1 DFQATT and CDR2 SNEGSKA come from the germline V gene (reference sequence). V dropped 4 bases and J dropped 7 bases, with 14 bases sitting between them. The CDR3 bases that were read are TGCAGTGCTAATCAGGGGCTAAGGCAGCCC. It yields the protein CSANQGLRQP. The CDR3, in full, reads CSANQGLRQPQHF.

This clone was observed a handful of times. The read is 3 residues too short to cover the CDR3 end, so that end is filled in from the germline J gene. V gene TRBV19 combines with J gene TRBJ1-2; D is perhaps TRBD1 (6 bases). In germline, CDR1 is LNHDA, CDR2 SQIVND (reference sequence). The CDR3 has 14 amino acids. The sequenced part of the CDR3 DNA is TGTGCCAGTAGTATAGACCTACAGGGAGGAGGC. Protein: CASSIDLQGGG. The whole CDR3 protein reads CASSIDLQGGGYTF.

This clone appeared many times. CDR3 amino acids: CASRALGPNTGELFF. The CDR3 bases that were read are TGTGCCAGCAGGGCGCTTGGGCCGAACACCGGGGAG. The V gene is TRBV27, the J gene TRBJ2-2; no clear D. The CDR3 end lies 3 residues beyond the end of the read and is filled in from the germline J gene. V lost 6 bases and J 0 bases, leaving 11 bases between the germline ends. Germline values: CDR1 MNHEY, CDR2 SMNVEV (reference sequence). This CDR3 region has 15 residues.

There are a few counts of this clone. The read halts 3 residues ahead of the CDR3 end, with the missing end drawn from the germline J gene. J is TRBJ2-2 and V is TRBV19; tentatively, D is TRBD2 (7 bases). In germline, CDR1 is LNHDA, CDR2 SQIVND (reference sequence). CDR3 size: 15 residues. Trimming left V 2 bases short and J 8 bases short, with 15 bases between. CDR3 DNA (partial): TGTGCCAGTAGTATAACAGGGACTACATCGGGGGAG. It codes for CASSITGTTSGE. The whole CDR3 reads CASSITGTTSGELFF.

This clone appeared many times. The read is 3 residues too short to cover the CDR3 end, so that end is filled in from the germline J gene. The chain uses TRBV5-6 and TRBJ2-1, with D uncertain. Trimming left V 0 bases short and J 8 bases short, with 3 bases between. Germline CDR1 SGHDT, CDR2 YYEEEE. This CDR3 has 11 amino acids. The CDR3 region is CASSLADEQFF. Incomplete CDR3 DNA: TGTGCCAGCAGCTTGGCAGATGAG.

In regard to this clone: The read finishes 3 residues shy of the CDR3 end, and the germline J gene is used to complete it. This rearrangement joins TRBV6-1 to TRBJ2-3; D is possibly TRBD1 (5 bases). Germline V gives CDR1 MNHNS, CDR2 SASEGT. V was shortened by 4 bases and J by 3 bases, with 11 bases between the two germline ends. The CDR3 is made up of 14 amino acids. CDR3 amino acids: CASSAGIGTDTQYF. The CDR3 bases that were read are TGTGCCAGCAGTGCAGGGATTGGGACAGATACG.

Comment on this clone: The read gets to within 3 residues of the CDR3 end, and the germline J gene fills in the rest. The rearrangement uses TRBV19 and TRBJ2-5; D is unresolved. V was pared by 3 bases and J by 5 bases, with 4 bases between. Per the germline V gene, CDR1 is LNHDA and CDR2 is SQIVND (reference sequence). The CDR3 has 11 residues. The CDR3 region is CASSIRETQYF. Partial CDR3 DNA: TGTGCCAGTAGTATCCGGGAGACC.

Comment on this clone: Mismatch with germline at one junction end may stem from a read error. The missing CDR3 end, 3 residues past where the read stops, is filled in from the germline J gene. The rearrangement uses TRBV7-9 and TRBJ2-7, with D maybe TRBD2 (6 bases). This CDR3 comprises 13 residues. The germline V gene has CDR1 SEHNR and CDR2 FQNEAQ (reference sequence). The CDR3 loop is CSSSQGLGYEQYF. The CDR3 bases that were read are TGTTCCAGCAGCCAGGGACTCGGTTACGAG.

This clone was seen more than once but under ten times. The observed sequence ends 3 residues before the CDR3 terminus, with the missing tail filled in from the germline J gene. V is TRBV19 and J is TRBJ2-2; 10 nucleotides match TRBD1. V gave up 6 bases and J gave up 4 bases; unmatched junction bases: 11. CDR3 length: 17 amino acids. CDR1 LNHDA and CDR2 SQIVND come from the germline V gene (reference sequence). The part of the CDR3 DNA that was read is TGTGCCAGTAGGCCAAGTTCCAGGACAGGGGGCACCGGGGAG. Its translation: CASRPSSRTGGTGE. The CDR3 as a whole reads CASRPSSRTGGTGELFF. The whole variable domain, remainder taken from reference TRBV19 and TRBJ2-2, is DGGITQSPKYLFRKEGQNVTLSCEQNLNHDAMYWYRQDPGQGLRLIYYSQIVNDFQKGDIAEGYSVSREKKESFPLTVTSAQKNPTAFYLCASRPSSRTGGTGELFFGEGSRLTVL.

As concerns this clone: The read comes to an end 3 residues before the CDR3 does, leaving the germline J gene to fill in the end. The chain employs TRBV7-6 and TRBJ1-1; TRBD1 is a possible D gene (5 bases). Germline CDR1 SGHVS, CDR2 FNYEAQ. The CDR3 runs 14 residues. The V gene lost 5 bases and the J gene lost 1 base, with 11 bases spanning the gap. The sequenced part of the CDR3 DNA is TGTGCCAGCAGCCAGGGACTGCCGAACACTGAA. It is translated as CASSQGLPNTE. The entire CDR3 sequence reads CASSQGLPNTEAFF.

Partial CDR3 DNA: TGCAGTGCTATATGGACAGGGGGCTTAGAGACC. It codes for CSAIWTGGLET. The whole CDR3 is CSAIWTGGLETQYF. The genes are TRBV20-1 and TRBJ2-5; 11 bases fit TRBD1. The missing CDR3 end, 3 residues past where the read stops, is filled in from the germline J gene. The CDR3 is 14 amino acids. The V gene end was trimmed by 4 bases and the J gene end by 4 bases; junction bases not matched to a gene: 5. The V gene's germline CDR1 is DFQATT and CDR2 SNEGSKA (reference sequence).

This clone was detected ten times or more. The CDR3 is cut off 3 residues early in the read; its end comes from the germline J gene. This chain uses TRBV20-1 with TRBJ2-3; 8 nucleotides match TRBD2. The CDR3 totals 14 residues. Losses at the gene ends were 4 bases for V and 0 bases for J; bases not matched to a gene: 3. CDR1 is DFQATT and CDR2 is SNEGSKA in the germline V gene (reference sequence). CDR3 region: CSANLAGSTDTQYF. Partial CDR3 DNA: TGCAGTGCTAACTTAGCGGGAAGCACAGATACG.

This clone was picked up many times. Read data end 3 residues before the CDR3 end; the end is taken from the germline J gene. This chain uses TRBV29-1 with TRBJ2-7, with a weak D call TRBD2 (6 bases). Looked up from germline, CDR1 is SQVTM and CDR2 is ANQGSEA. CDR3 size: 15 residues. The germline V and J ends were trimmed by 3 bases and 0 bases, with 15 bases remaining between them. The CDR3 sequence is CSVDLPAGGSYEQYF. The sequenced CDR3 bases are TGCAGCGTTGATCTCCCGGCCGGGGGCTCCTACGAG.

In its sample, this clone was seen many times. From the germline J gene comes the end of the CDR3, since the read stops 3 residues before it. V and J are TRBV5-1 and TRBJ1-2; TRBD1 matches at 10 bases. Germline V gene lookup returns CDR1 SGHRS and CDR2 YFSETQ. This CDR3 is built from 15 residues. The CDR3: CASSPGQGVRRGYTF. The DNA read from the CDR3 is TGCGCCAGCAGCCCCGGACAGGGGGTACGTCGAGGC. Full variable domain (rest looked up from reference TRBV5-1 and TRBJ1-2): KAGVTQTPRYLIKTRGQQVTLSCSPISGHRSVSWYQQTPGQGLQFLFEYFSETQRNKGNFPGRFSGRQFSNSRSEMNVSTLELGDSALYLCASSPGQGVRRGYTFGSGTRLTVV.

This clone has at least ten counts. The read comes to an end 3 residues before the CDR3 does, leaving the germline J gene to fill in the end. This chain joins TRBV7-2 and TRBJ2-5, with 14 bases lining up with TRBD2. CDR1 is SGHTA, CDR2 FQGNSA, per germline. Losses at the gene ends were 5 bases for V and 4 bases for J; bases not matched to a gene: 3. The CDR3 runs 15 residues. The CDR3 sequence: CASSRGLAGGETQYF. The sequenced part of the CDR3 DNA is TGTGCCAGCAGCCGCGGACTAGCGGGGGGAGAGACC. The full variable domain, completed using reference TRBV7-2 and TRBJ2-5, is GAGVSQSPSNKVTEKGKDVELRCDPISGHTALYWYRQSLGQGLEFLIYFQGNSAPDKSGLPSDRFSAERTGGSVSTLTIQRTQQEDSAVYLCASSRGLAGGETQYFGPGTRLLVL.